These 19 T cell receptor beta chains were sequenced from one sample in a study of blood T cell repertoires in COVID-19. The assay was immunoSEQ multiplex PCR, and TCRdb's table has in-frame clones only and misses some. The sample lists roughly 180,000 clones; 70% to 90% were seen once. Sequenced: peripheral blood. The receptors shown here come from a man in his 60s who had recovered from COVID-19.

The chain uses TRBV12-5 and TRBJ2-1; perhaps TRBD1 as D (6 bases). The germline CDR1 and CDR2 sequences are LGHNT and FRNRAP. With 5 bases removed from V and 2 bases from J, the gap between germline ends came to 10 bases. This CDR3 has 14 residues. The CDR3 DNA is TGTGCTAGTGGTCGAGGGGACACCTACAATGAGCAGTTCTTC. This gives the protein CASGRGDTYNEQFF.

V gene TRBV30 combines with J gene TRBJ1-1; no reliable D call. Deletions cut 1 base from V and 3 bases from J, with 9 bases between. The CDR3 spans 13 residues. Germline V gives CDR1 GTSNPN, CDR2 SVGIG (reference sequence). In nucleotides, the CDR3 is TGTGCCTGGAGTGGGGCAGAGTACACTGAAGCTTTCTTT. Protein product: CAWSGAEYTEAFF.

This sequence joins TRBV4-3 and TRBJ1-4, with 7 bases matching TRBD1. Losses at the gene ends were 3 bases for V and 5 bases for J; bases not matched to a gene: 6. CDR1 and CDR2 (germline): LGHNA, YSLEER. The CDR3 runs to 15 residues. This CDR3 is CASSQGDRSNEKLFF. The CDR3 region has the DNA TGCGCCAGCAGCCAGGGGGACAGAAGCAATGAAAAACTGTTTTTT.

The CDR3 bases are TGTGCCAGCAGCCCACAGAGCTCTGGAAACACCATATATTTT. It yields the protein CASSPQSSGNTIYF. The rearrangement links TRBV7-2 to TRBJ1-3; D not certain. The ends were cut back, 5 bases at V and 0 bases at J, with 8 bases in the middle. Germline assignment: CDR1 SGHTA and CDR2 FQGNSA. The CDR3 runs to 14 residues. The variable domain in full, completed from reference TRBV7-2 and TRBJ1-3, reads GAGVSQSPSNKVTEKGKDVELRCDPISGHTALYWYRQSLGQGLEFLIYFQGNSAPDKSGLPSDRFSAERTGGSVSTLTIQRTQQEDSAVYLCASSPQSSGNTIYFGEGSWLTVV.

This rearrangement joins TRBV7-9 to TRBJ1-4, with TRBD1 identical over 9 bases. Trimming removed 5 bases from V and 6 bases from J; junction bases left unmatched: 10. CDR3 length equals 16 residues. Germline CDR1 reads SEHNR; CDR2 reads FQNEAQ (reference sequence). This CDR3 is CASSPGQGDEYEKLFF. DNA of the CDR3: TGTGCCAGCAGCCCGGGACAGGGTGACGAGTATGAAAAACTGTTTTTT.

This clone was counted a few times. The rearrangement joins TRBV7-2 to TRBJ2-1; 8 bases match TRBD2. Germline CDR1 reads SGHTA; CDR2 reads FQGNSA. V dropped 5 bases and J dropped 1; count of bases not matched to a gene: 7. The CDR3 sequence is 16 residues long. The CDR3 coding sequence is TGTGCCAGCAGCCCAGAGGTAGCGGGGTCCTACAATGAGCAGTTCTTC. It translates to CASSPEVAGSYNEQFF.

The chain is built from TRBV10-3 and TRBJ1-2; D gene ambiguous. The length of the CDR3 is 13 residues. Between the trimmed V and J ends, which lost 0 bases and 6 bases, there was a span of 8 bases. Germline values: CDR1 ENHRY, CDR2 SYGVKD. CDR3 sequence: CAISESRGDGYTF. CDR3 DNA: TGTGCCATCAGTGAGTCCCGGGGAGATGGCTACACCTTC.

Notes on this clone: At one of its ends the junction is not consistent with the germline gene, which may arise from a read error. The CDR3, as DNA: TGTGCCAGCAGTTTCTTTTCCGGGGGGACTTGGCCCTTT. Its protein is CASSFFSGGTWPF. The chain carries TRBV6-5 and TRBJ1-3; possibly TRBD1 for D (5 bases). The CDR3 runs to 13 residues. Germline CDR1 reads MNHEY; CDR2 reads SVGAGI.

CDR3 amino acids: CASSSGPRGDTEAFF. CDR3 DNA: TGTGCCAGCAGCTCGGGGCCCAGGGGAGACACTGAAGCTTTCTTT. J is TRBJ1-1 and V is TRBV7-2, with a weak D call TRBD1 (6 bases). Germline V gene lookup returns CDR1 SGHTA and CDR2 FQGNSA. The CDR3 totals 15 residues. V gave up 4 bases and J gave up 3 bases, with 15 bases separating them.

The V gene is TRBV5-6, the J gene TRBJ2-7, with 7 positions matching TRBD1. V lost 4 bases and J lost 5; bases outside the gene matches: 6. This CDR3 is built from 13 residues. Germline V CDR1 and CDR2: SGHDT, YYEEEE. The CDR3 protein is CASSQGTADEQYF. For the CDR3, the DNA is TGTGCCAGCAGCCAGGGGACAGCCGACGAGCAGTACTTC. Drawing the rest from reference TRBV5-6 and TRBJ2-7, the complete variable domain is DAGVTQSPTHLIKTRGQQVTLRCSPKSGHDTVSWYQQALGQGPQFIFQYYEEEERQRGNFPDRFSGHQFPNYSSELNVNALLLGDSALYLCASSQGTADEQYFGPGTRLTVT.

This chain uses TRBV5-1 with TRBJ2-7; a possible D gene is TRBD2 (5 bases). The length of the CDR3 is 13 residues. Trimming pared 4 bases from V and 6 bases from J, leaving 14 bases between. The germline gives CDR1 SGHRS, CDR2 YFSETQ. The DNA of the CDR3 is TGCGCCAGCAGCCTTGATCGGGATTCCGAGCAGTACTTC. This gives the protein CASSLDRDSEQYF.

V usage is TRBV5-5 and J usage is TRBJ2-1; TRBD1 might be the D (5 bases). The ends were cut back, 1 base at V and 8 bases at J, with 13 bases in the middle. Germline V gene sequence: CDR1 SGHKS, CDR2 YYEKEE (reference sequence). The CDR3 has 14 amino acids. In DNA form, the CDR3 reads TGTGCCAGCAGCTTGTCTATAGGGGTGGATGAGCAGTTCTTC. Its protein product is CASSLSIGVDEQFF.

This chain links TRBV7-8 with TRBJ2-2, with D possibly TRBD2 on 6 matching bases. The CDR3 length is 16 residues. V lost 0 bases to trimming and J lost 0 bases, with 8 bases between them. The germline CDR1 and CDR2 sequences are SGHVS and FQNEAQ. The CDR3 nucleotides read TGTGCCAGCAGCTTAGCGGAGGGTTCGAACACCGGGGAGCTGTTTTTT. This codes for CASSLAEGSNTGELFF.

This chain links TRBV7-2 with TRBJ2-1; 10 bases are shared with TRBD2. The germline gives CDR1 SGHTA, CDR2 FQGNSA. The CDR3 extends over 15 amino acids. Trimming cost V 5 bases and J 4 bases; bases outside gene matches: 5. This CDR3 is CASSPSGGAYNEQFF. CDR3 in DNA: TGTGCCAGCAGCCCCAGCGGGGGGGCGTACAATGAGCAGTTCTTC.

This chain uses TRBV5-4 with TRBJ1-6; a possible D gene is TRBD1 (5 bases). V was cut by 0 bases and J by 13 bases, with 17 bases left in between. Germline values: CDR1 SGHNT, CDR2 YYREEE (reference sequence). The CDR3 is 15 amino acids. Written as DNA, the CDR3 is TGTGCCAGCAGCTTGGAGTCAGCAGGGTCCTTCCCCCTCCACTTT. Its protein is CASSLESAGSFPLHF.

The rearrangement links TRBV19 to TRBJ2-7, with 10 bases lining up with TRBD2. Looked up from germline, CDR1 is LNHDA and CDR2 is SQIVND (reference sequence). The V segment lost 3 bases and the J segment 3 bases; nucleotides outside the gene matches: 8. This CDR3 spans 16 amino acids. CDR3 residues: CASSIRLAGENYEQYF. In nucleotides, the CDR3 is TGTGCCAGTAGTATCCGGCTAGCGGGGGAGAACTACGAGCAGTACTTC.

This clone was detected a few times. V usage is TRBV11-1 and J usage is TRBJ1-2; D perhaps matches TRBD1 (5 bases). V was trimmed by 4 bases and J by 3 bases, leaving 15 bases between them. The CDR3 is 15 residues long. Germline V gives CDR1 SGHAT, CDR2 FQDESV (reference sequence). The CDR3 region is CASSSSYRGDYGYTF. Here the CDR3 DNA reads TGTGCCAGCAGCTCGTCCTATCGGGGGGACTATGGCTACACCTTC. Combining the CDR3 with reference TRBV11-1 and TRBJ1-2 gives the whole variable domain EAEVAQSPRYKITEKSQAVAFWCDPISGHATLYWYRQILGQGPELLVQFQDESVVDDSQLPKDRFSAERLKGVDSTLKIQPAELGDSAMYLCASSSSYRGDYGYTFGSGTRLTVV.

This clone showed up just once. V and J are TRBV30 and TRBJ1-3, with D maybe TRBD1 (6 bases). CDR3 length: 14 amino acids. V was cut by 2 bases and J by 5 bases, with 13 bases left in between. CDR1 and CDR2 from the germline V gene are GTSNPN and SVGIG (reference sequence). The CDR3 loop is CAWSFTGSRNTIYF. In nucleotides, the CDR3 is TGTGCCTGGAGTTTCACAGGGTCAAGAAACACCATATATTTT.

The chain combines TRBV4-1 with TRBJ1-1; D is unclear. Germline V CDR1 and CDR2: MGHRA, YSYEKL. This CDR3 spans 14 amino acids. With 5 bases removed from V and 5 bases from J, the gap between germline ends came to 15 bases. This CDR3 is CASSAPTRGTEAFF. DNA for the CDR3: TGCGCCAGCAGCGCCCCGACCAGAGGGACTGAAGCTTTCTTT.